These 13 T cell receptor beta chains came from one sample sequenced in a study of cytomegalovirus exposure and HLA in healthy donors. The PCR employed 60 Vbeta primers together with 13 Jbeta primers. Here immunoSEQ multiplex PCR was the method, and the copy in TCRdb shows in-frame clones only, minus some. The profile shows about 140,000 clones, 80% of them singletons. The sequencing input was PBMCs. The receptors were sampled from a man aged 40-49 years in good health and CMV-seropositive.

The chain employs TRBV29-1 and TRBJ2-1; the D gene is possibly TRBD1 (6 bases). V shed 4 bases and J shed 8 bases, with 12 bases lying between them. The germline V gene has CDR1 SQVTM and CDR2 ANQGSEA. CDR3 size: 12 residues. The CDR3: CSVGEQGYEQFF. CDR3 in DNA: TGCAGCGTTGGGGAACAGGGTTATGAGCAGTTCTTC.

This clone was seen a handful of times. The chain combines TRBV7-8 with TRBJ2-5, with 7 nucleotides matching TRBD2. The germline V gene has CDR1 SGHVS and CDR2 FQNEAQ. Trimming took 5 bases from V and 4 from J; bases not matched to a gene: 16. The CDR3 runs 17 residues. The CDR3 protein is CASSLAPTGRVSETQYF. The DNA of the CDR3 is TGTGCCAGCAGCCTGGCGCCGACGGGGAGGGTGTCAGAGACCCAGTACTTC. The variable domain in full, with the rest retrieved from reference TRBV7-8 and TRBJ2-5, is GAGVSQSPRYKVAKRGQDVALRCDPISGHVSLFWYQQALGQGPEFLTYFQNEAQLDKSGLPSDRFFAERPEGSVSTLKIQRTQQEDSAVYLCASSLAPTGRVSETQYFGPGTRLLVL.

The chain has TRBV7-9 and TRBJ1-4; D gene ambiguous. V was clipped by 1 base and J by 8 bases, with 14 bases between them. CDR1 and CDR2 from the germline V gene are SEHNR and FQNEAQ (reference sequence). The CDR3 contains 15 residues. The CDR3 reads CASSLVGEIGEKLFF. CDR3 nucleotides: TGTGCCAGCAGCTTAGTTGGGGAGATAGGGGAAAAACTGTTTTTT. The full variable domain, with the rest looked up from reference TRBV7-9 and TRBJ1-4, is DTGVSQNPRHKITKRGQNVTFRCDPISEHNRLYWYRQTLGQGPEFLTYFQNEAQLEKSRLLSDRFSAERPKGSFSTLEIQRTEQGDSAMYLCASSLVGEIGEKLFFGSGTQLSVL.

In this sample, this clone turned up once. This CDR3 reads CASSLTLGASEAFF. CDR3 nucleotide sequence: TGTGCCAGCAGCTTAACCTTAGGGGCTTCTGAAGCTTTCTTT. The chain has TRBV7-2 and TRBJ1-1; a possible D gene is TRBD1 (5 bases). This CDR3 contains 14 residues. Deletions cut 2 bases from V and 6 bases from J, with 13 bases between. Per germline, CDR1 SGHTA and CDR2 FQGNSA.

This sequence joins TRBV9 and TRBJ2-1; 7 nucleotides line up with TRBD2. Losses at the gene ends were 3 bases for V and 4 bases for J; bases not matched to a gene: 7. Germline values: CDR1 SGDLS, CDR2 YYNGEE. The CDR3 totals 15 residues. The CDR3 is CASSASGAPYNEQFF. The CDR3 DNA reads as TGTGCCAGCAGCGCCAGCGGGGCTCCATACAATGAGCAGTTCTTC.

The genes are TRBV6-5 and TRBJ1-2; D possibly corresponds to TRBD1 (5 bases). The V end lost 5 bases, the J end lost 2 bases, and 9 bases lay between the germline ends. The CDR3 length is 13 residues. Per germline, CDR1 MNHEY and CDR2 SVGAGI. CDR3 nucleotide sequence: TGTGCCAGCAGTCGTCGGGGGAACTATGGCTACACCTTC. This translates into CASSRRGNYGYTF.

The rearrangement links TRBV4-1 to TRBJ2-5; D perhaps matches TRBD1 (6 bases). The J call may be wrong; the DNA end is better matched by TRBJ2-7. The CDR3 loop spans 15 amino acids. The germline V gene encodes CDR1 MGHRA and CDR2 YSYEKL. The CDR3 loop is CASSQMTGGTYEQYF. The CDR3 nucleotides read TGCGCCAGCAGCCAAATGACAGGAGGAACCTACGAGCAGTACTTC.

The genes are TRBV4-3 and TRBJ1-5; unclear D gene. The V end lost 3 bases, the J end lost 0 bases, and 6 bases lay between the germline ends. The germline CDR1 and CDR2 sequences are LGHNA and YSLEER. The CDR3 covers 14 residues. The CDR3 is CASSHTGSNQPQHF. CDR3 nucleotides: TGCGCCAGCAGCCACACCGGTAGCAATCAGCCCCAGCATTTT.

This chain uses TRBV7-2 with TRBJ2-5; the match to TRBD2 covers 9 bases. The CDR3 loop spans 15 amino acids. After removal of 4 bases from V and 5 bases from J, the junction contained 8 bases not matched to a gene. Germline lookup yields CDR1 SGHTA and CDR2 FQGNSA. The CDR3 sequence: CASSSSGTFLETQYF. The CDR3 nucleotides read TGTGCCAGCAGCTCTAGCGGGACCTTTCTGGAGACCCAGTACTTC.

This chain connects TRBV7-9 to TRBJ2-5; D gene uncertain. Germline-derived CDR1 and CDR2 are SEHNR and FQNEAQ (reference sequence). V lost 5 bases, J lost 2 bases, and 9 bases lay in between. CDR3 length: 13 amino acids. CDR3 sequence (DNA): TGTGCCAGCAGCACCCTAAAGCAAGAGACCCAGTACTTC. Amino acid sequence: CASSTLKQETQYF. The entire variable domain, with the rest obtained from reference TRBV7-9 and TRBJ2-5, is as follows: DTGVSQNPRHKITKRGQNVTFRCDPISEHNRLYWYRQTLGQGPEFLTYFQNEAQLEKSRLLSDRFSAERPKGSFSTLEIQRTEQGDSAMYLCASSTLKQETQYFGPGTRLLVL.

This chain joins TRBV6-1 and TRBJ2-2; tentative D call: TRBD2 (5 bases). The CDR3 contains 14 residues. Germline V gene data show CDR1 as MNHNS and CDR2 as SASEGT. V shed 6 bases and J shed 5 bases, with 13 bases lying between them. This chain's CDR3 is CASREPGWTGELFF. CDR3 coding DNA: TGTGCCAGCAGGGAACCGGGGTGGACCGGGGAGCTGTTTTTT.

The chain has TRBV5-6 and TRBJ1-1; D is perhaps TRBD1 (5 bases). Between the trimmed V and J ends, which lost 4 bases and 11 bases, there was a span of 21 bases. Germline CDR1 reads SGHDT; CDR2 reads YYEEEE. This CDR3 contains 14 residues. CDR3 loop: CASSVLSRVKGAFF. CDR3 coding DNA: TGTGCCAGCAGCGTACTATCCAGGGTAAAAGGGGCTTTCTTT.

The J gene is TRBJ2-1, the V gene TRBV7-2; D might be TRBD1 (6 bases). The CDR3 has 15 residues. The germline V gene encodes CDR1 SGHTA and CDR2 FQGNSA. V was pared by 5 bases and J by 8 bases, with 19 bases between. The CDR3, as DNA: TGTGCCAGCAGCCCGCAACCTACAGGGTACCATGAGCAGTTCTTC. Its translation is CASSPQPTGYHEQFF.